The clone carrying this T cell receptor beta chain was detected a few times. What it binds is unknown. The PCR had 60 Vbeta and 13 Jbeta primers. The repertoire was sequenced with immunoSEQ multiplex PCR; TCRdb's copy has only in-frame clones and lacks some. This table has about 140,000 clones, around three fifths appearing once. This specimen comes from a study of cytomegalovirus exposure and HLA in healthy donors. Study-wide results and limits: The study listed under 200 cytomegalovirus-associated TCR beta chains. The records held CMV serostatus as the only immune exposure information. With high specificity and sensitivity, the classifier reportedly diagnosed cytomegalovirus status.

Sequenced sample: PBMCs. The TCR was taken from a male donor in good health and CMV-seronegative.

The CDR3 loop reads CASSQVQGEKLFF. In DNA form, the CDR3 reads TGCGCCAGCAGCCAGGTACAGGGTGAAAAACTGTTTTTT. The chain uses TRBV4-3 and TRBJ1-4, with D tentatively TRBD1 (6 bases). V was cut by 3 bases and J by 7 bases, with 9 bases left in between. Germline V gene sequence: CDR1 LGHNA, CDR2 YSLEER. The CDR3 contains 13 residues.